This entry lists 32 T cell receptor beta chains sequenced from one sample in a study of CD8 T cells in Susac syndrome. Random-hexamer reverse transcription was applied to about 0.5 to 1 ug RNA. TCRdb re-derived calls from the immunoSEQ multiplex PCR reads in MiXCR, one entry per CDR3 protein. The table shows roughly 170,000 distinct CDR3 sequences, with 90% to 95% occurring only once. The specimen sequenced was CD4+ T cells from PBMCs. These TCRs come from a human donor with multiple sclerosis.

The chain carries TRBV5-6 and TRBJ2-7; TRBD2 matches at 7 bases. After removal of 5 bases from V and 1 base from J, the junction contained 6 bases not matched to a gene. The germline V gene encodes CDR1 SGHDT and CDR2 YYEEEE. CDR3 length equals 14 residues. The CDR3 region has the DNA TGTGCCAGCAGTCTGCGGGGGAATTCCTACGAGCAGTACTTC. This gives the protein CASSLRGNSYEQYF.

This chain joins TRBV27 and TRBJ1-1; D perhaps matches TRBD1 (5 bases). Germline loops: CDR1 MNHEY, CDR2 SMNVEV (reference sequence). The V gene lost 0 bases and the J gene lost 1 base, with 9 bases spanning the gap. The CDR3 is 15 amino acids. In nucleotides, the CDR3 is TGTGCCAGCAGTTTATCCCCCGGGGCGAACACTGAAGCTTTCTTT. Translation gives CASSLSPGANTEAFF.

The gene calls are TRBV2 and TRBJ1-1; TRBD1 aligns across 12 bases. V lost 7 bases, J lost 7 bases, and 13 bases stayed unmatched. The germline gives CDR1 SNHLY, CDR2 FYNNEI. The CDR3 consists of 16 residues. CDR3 coding DNA: TGTGCCAGCACCTTGGACTCGGGACAGGGGGCGGGTGAAGCTTTCTTT. This codes for CASTLDSGQGAGEAFF.

The rearrangement uses TRBV6-2 or TRBV6-3 and TRBJ1-5, with unresolved D. V was shortened by 6 bases and J by 3 bases, with 21 bases between the two germline ends. The CDR3 consists of 17 residues. The germline V gene encodes CDR1 MNHEY and CDR2 SVGEGT. The CDR3 sequence is CASRHHLMTSPNQPQHF. Here the CDR3 DNA reads TGTGCCAGCAGGCACCACCTCATGACAAGTCCCAATCAGCCCCAGCATTTT.

This chain connects TRBV6-5 to TRBJ2-6; D possibly matches TRBD1 or TRBD2 (5 bases each). The CDR3 length is 16 residues. Germline CDR1 MNHEY, CDR2 SVGAGI. V lost 0 bases and J 2 bases, leaving 8 bases between the germline ends. CDR3 nucleotide sequence: TGTGCCAGCAGTTACTCGAGAGGGGCTGGGGCCAACGTCCTGACTTTC. It specifies CASSYSRGAGANVLTF.

This chain uses TRBV7-6 with TRBJ2-2; either TRBD1 or TRBD2 may supply D (5 bases each). The germline CDR1 and CDR2 sequences are SGHVS and FNYEAQ. The CDR3 runs 14 residues. The germline V and J ends were trimmed by 8 bases and 8 bases, with 18 bases remaining between them. CDR3 sequence reads: CASRPGPFLGELFF. CDR3 sequence (DNA): TGTGCCAGCCGACCGGGACCCTTCTTGGGGGAGCTGTTTTTT.

The chain couples TRBV7-8 to TRBJ2-1, with D perhaps matching TRBD1 (6 bases). The CDR3 has 16 residues. The germline V gene encodes CDR1 SGHVS and CDR2 FQNEAQ. V lost 1 base, J lost 3 bases, and 13 bases lay in between. This chain's CDR3 is CASSLGGGTYYNEQFF. CDR3 bases: TGTGCCAGCAGCTTAGGGGGTGGGACATACTACAATGAGCAGTTCTTC.

This chain links TRBV9 with TRBJ2-4, with D perhaps assigned TRBD1 or TRBD2 (6 bases each). Germline V gene sequence: CDR1 SGDLS, CDR2 YYNGEE. V was shortened by 3 bases and J by 9 bases, with 7 bases between the two germline ends. This CDR3 spans 11 amino acids. CDR3 in amino acids: CASSAGAIQYF. The CDR3 nucleotides are TGTGCCAGCAGCGCGGGGGCCATTCAGTACTTC.

V usage is TRBV20-1 and J usage is TRBJ2-7, with D tentatively TRBD1 or TRBD2 (5 bases each). The length of the CDR3 is 12 residues. From germline, CDR1 is DFQATT and CDR2 SNEGSKA (reference sequence). Trimming left V 5 bases short and J 4 bases short, with 12 bases between. The CDR3 coding sequence is TGCAGTGCTGAGGGGTTAGCGTACGAGCAGTACTTC. Translated, it gives CSAEGLAYEQYF.

This chain joins TRBV11-2 and TRBJ1-2, with a possible D match to TRBD1 (6 bases). The germline V and J ends were trimmed by 4 bases and 8 bases, with 17 bases remaining between them. This CDR3 has 14 residues. From germline, CDR1 is SGHAT and CDR2 FQNNGV. CDR3 DNA sequence: TGTGCCAGCAGCTCAAAACAGGGCGGGTACGGCTACACCTTC. Translated: CASSSKQGGYGYTF. The whole variable domain, filled in from reference TRBV11-2 and TRBJ1-2, reads EAGVAQSPRYKIIEKRQSVAFWCNPISGHATLYWYQQILGQGPKLLIQFQNNGVVDDSQLPKDRFSAERLKGVDSTLKIQPAKLEDSAVYLCASSSKQGGYGYTFGSGTRLTVV.

Comments on this clonotype: One end of the junction does not line up with germline, which may come from a read error. The chain carries TRBV30 and TRBJ1-2, with 11 bases matching TRBD1. The CDR3 is 13 amino acids. Germline V gene lookup returns CDR1 GTSNPN and CDR2 SVGIG (reference sequence). CDR3 sequence reads: CAWSRRDRGELSF. The CDR3 DNA reads as TGTGCCTGGAGTCGCCGGGACAGGGGGGAGTTGTCCTTC.

The J gene is TRBJ2-7, the V gene TRBV7-6, with TRBD2 identical over 10 bases. Germline trimming cut 5 bases from V and 7 bases from J; bases unmatched to any gene: 11. Germline V gene sequence: CDR1 SGHVS, CDR2 FNYEAQ. The CDR3 extends over 15 amino acids. The CDR3 protein is CASSLRLAGVGEQYF. CDR3 DNA sequence: TGTGCCAGCAGCCTACGCCTAGCGGGAGTAGGTGAGCAGTACTTC.

The chain recombines TRBV20-1 with TRBJ2-7; the D gene is possibly TRBD2 (5 bases). Trimming shortened V by 2 bases and J by 3 bases, and 14 bases separated the two germline ends. The CDR3 contains 14 residues. CDR1 is DFQATT and CDR2 is SNEGSKA in the germline V gene (reference sequence). The CDR3 loop is CSARPPPGSYEQYF. CDR3 DNA sequence: TGCAGTGCTAGACCTCCTCCTGGGAGCTACGAGCAGTACTTC.

Comments on this clonotype: At one end the junction does not follow the germline gene, possibly because of a read error. This chain joins TRBV7-3 and TRBJ1-1; D ambiguous. CDR3 length: 13 residues. CDR1 and CDR2 from the germline V gene are SGHTA and FQGTGA. The CDR3 sequence: CASSLMVNTETFF. Here the CDR3 DNA reads TGTGCCAGCAGCTTAATGGTGAACACTGAAACTTTCTTT.

This clonotype is a singleton in its sample. The chain recombines TRBV7-2 with TRBJ2-3; tentative D call: TRBD2 (5 bases). The ends were cut back, 5 bases at V and 6 bases at J, with 15 bases in the middle. The CDR3 is 14 residues long. In germline, CDR1 is SGHTA, CDR2 FQGNSA. The CDR3 region is CASSRDWRSDTQYF. As DNA, the CDR3 is TGTGCCAGCAGCCGTGACTGGAGGAGTGATACGCAGTATTTT.

This chain connects TRBV5-1 to TRBJ2-3; TRBD1 might be the D (6 bases). CDR3 length: 15 amino acids. Trimming cost V 2 bases and J 4 bases, with 14 bases left between them. The germline gives CDR1 SGHRS, CDR2 YFSETQ. CDR3: CASSFRQEVADTQYF. Written as DNA, the CDR3 is TGCGCCAGCAGCTTCCGACAGGAAGTAGCAGATACGCAGTATTTT.

The chain combines TRBV18 with TRBJ1-1, with unresolved D. CDR3 size: 13 residues. V lost 6 bases, J lost 3 bases, and 11 bases lay in between. The germline CDR1 and CDR2 sequences are KGHSH and LQKENI. CDR3 loop: CASSPRADTEAFF. The DNA for the CDR3 is TGTGCCAGCTCCCCGAGGGCGGACACTGAAGCTTTCTTT.

V usage is TRBV5-1 and J usage is TRBJ1-6; the match to TRBD1 covers 8 bases. V shed 4 bases, J shed 7 bases, and the junction held 7 bases outside the gene matches. The germline V gene has CDR1 SGHRS and CDR2 YFSETQ. This CDR3 spans 15 amino acids. CDR3 in amino acids: CASSGGTGENSPLHF. CDR3 sequence (DNA): TGCGCCAGCAGCGGGGGGACAGGCGAGAATTCACCCCTCCACTTT.

The gene calls are TRBV12-3 or TRBV12-4 and TRBJ1-1; 7 bases line up with TRBD1. The length of the CDR3 is 13 residues. J lost 10 bases, V lost 6 bases, and 11 bases had no gene match. This CDR3 is CASSQARGSGAFF. Here the CDR3 DNA reads TGTGCCAGCAGCCAGGCCAGGGGGTCGGGAGCTTTCTTT.

The V call is TRBV12-3 or TRBV12-4, the J call TRBJ2-3; a possible D gene is TRBD1 (5 bases). Deletions cut 10 bases from V and 1 base from J, with 18 bases between. The CDR3 runs 15 residues. For the CDR3, the DNA is TGTGCCACCAGGGCCTCTTCTGCAGGCACAGATACGCAGTATTTT. Its protein is CATRASSAGTDTQYF.

CDR3: CATTTGDSSPEAFF. DNA of the CDR3: TGTGCCACCACGACAGGGGATTCGTCTCCTGAAGCTTTCTTT. V is TRBV19 and J is TRBJ1-1; 8 bases fit TRBD1. Germline loops: CDR1 LNHDA, CDR2 SQIVND (reference sequence). CDR3 length: 14 residues. The J segment lost 6 bases and the V segment lost 10 bases, leaving 13 bases of the junction unmatched. Drawing the rest from reference TRBV19 and TRBJ1-1, the complete variable domain is DGGITQSPKYLFRKEGQNVTLSCEQNLNHDAMYWYRQDPGQGLRLIYYSQIVNDFQKGDIAEGYSVSREKKESFPLTVTSAQKNPTAFYLCATTTGDSSPEAFFGQGTRLTVV.

DNA for the CDR3: TGTGCCAGCAGCCCCGGGACTACATACGAGCAGTACTTC. Its protein product is CASSPGTTYEQYF. The genes are TRBV3-1 and TRBJ2-7; TRBD2 matches 7 bases. The CDR3 sequence is 13 residues long. With 4 bases clipped from V and 4 bases from J, the junction kept 4 bases outside the gene matches. Germline V gene lookup returns CDR1 LGHDT and CDR2 YNNKEL (reference sequence).

This clonotype occurred a few times. The chain joins TRBV7-2 to TRBJ2-7, with D possibly TRBD1 on 7 matching bases. The CDR3 is 15 residues long. CDR1 is SGHTA, CDR2 FQGNSA, per germline. V was cut by 5 bases and J by 2 bases, with 16 bases left in between. CDR3 DNA sequence: TGTGCCAGCAGCCCAGGGGGGACTGGGACCTACGAGCAGTACTTC. This gives the protein CASSPGGTGTYEQYF.

CDR3 in amino acids: CASSLTPGGQPQHF. The CDR3 region has the DNA TGTGCCAGCAGCTTAACCCCGGGGGGGCAGCCCCAGCATTTT. The chain links TRBV7-2 to TRBJ1-5; D is perhaps TRBD1 (5 bases). The CDR3 has 14 residues. The V gene's germline CDR1 is SGHTA and CDR2 FQGNSA. Trimming took 2 bases from V and 7 from J, leaving 12 bases between them.

The chain links TRBV15 to TRBJ1-1; D is ambiguous. The CDR3 runs 13 residues. The germline CDR1 and CDR2 sequences are LNHNV and YYDKDF (reference sequence). The V end lost 5 bases, the J end lost 5 bases, and 12 bases lay between the germline ends. The CDR3 sequence is CATSLGSETEAFF. For the CDR3, the DNA is TGTGCCACCAGCTTGGGGTCGGAGACTGAAGCTTTCTTT.

The CDR3 here is CASSAVGQLLGYTF. The CDR3 DNA sequence: TGTGCCAGCAGTGCTGTGGGACAGCTGTTAGGCTACACCTTC. This rearrangement joins TRBV6-1 to TRBJ1-2; TRBD1 aligns across 7 bases. The trim removed 4 bases at V and 8 bases at J, leaving 10 bases unmatched. The germline V gene encodes CDR1 MNHNS and CDR2 SASEGT. This CDR3 is built from 14 residues.

The rearrangement joins TRBV5-4 to TRBJ2-7; a possible D gene is TRBD1 (7 bases). Deletions cut 4 bases from V and 0 bases from J, with 11 bases between. The CDR3 has 14 amino acids. CDR1 and CDR2 (germline): SGHNT, YYREEE (reference sequence). CDR3 sequence (DNA): TGTGCCAGCAGCCCAGGGGGGAGCTCCTACGAGCAGTACTTC. As protein: CASSPGGSSYEQYF.

This chain joins TRBV5-6 and TRBJ2-3; D call uncertain. Trimming pared 0 bases from V and 2 bases from J, leaving 13 bases between. Germline V gene data show CDR1 as SGHDT and CDR2 as YYEEEE. The CDR3 covers 16 residues. The CDR3 is CASSLVGISFTDTQYF. In nucleotides, the CDR3 is TGTGCCAGCAGCTTGGTGGGCATCTCCTTCACAGATACGCAGTATTTT.

CDR3 nucleotides: TGTGCCAGCAGCTTGGGAGGAGGGGCCCACAAAAACATTCAGTACTTC. It yields the protein CASSLGGGAHKNIQYF. The chain employs TRBV5-4 and TRBJ2-4, with D maybe TRBD2 (6 bases). V lost 0 bases and J 3 bases, leaving 13 bases between the germline ends. This CDR3 is 16 amino acids long. CDR1 is SGHNT, CDR2 YYREEE, per germline (reference sequence).

The chain couples TRBV6-6 to TRBJ2-7; D perhaps matches TRBD1 (5 bases). The ends were cut back, 3 bases at V and 7 bases at J, with 10 bases in the middle. Per the germline V gene, CDR1 is MNHNY and CDR2 is SVGAGI (reference sequence). This CDR3 has 12 amino acids. The CDR3 loop is CASSYLDSEQYF. In DNA form, the CDR3 reads TGTGCCAGCAGTTATCTAGACAGTGAGCAGTACTTC.

V usage is TRBV12-3 or TRBV12-4 and J usage is TRBJ2-1; no clear D gene. This CDR3 spans 13 amino acids. Trimming cost V 3 bases and J 8 bases, with 11 bases left between them. The CDR3 DNA reads TGTGCCAGCAGTTTTTGGTCCCGGGATGAGCAGTTCTTC. This gives the protein CASSFWSRDEQFF.

CDR3 bases: TGTGCCAGCAGTCGGGACAGACGGATAGCCGAGCAGTACTTC. The encoded protein is CASSRDRRIAEQYF. The chain is built from TRBV27 and TRBJ2-7; 7 nucleotides match TRBD1. CDR3 length equals 14 residues. CDR1 is MNHEY, CDR2 SMNVEV, per germline (reference sequence). Germline trimming cut 5 bases from V and 6 bases from J; bases unmatched to any gene: 10.